This TCR beta chain was recovered during a study of blood T cell repertoires in COVID-19. Looking at the study overall: Both acute and convalescent COVID-19 samples were obtained from the United States, Italy and Spain.

Original handling: Reference gene primers were amplified, and this amplification served to estimate nucleated cell counts. The assay was immunoSEQ multiplex PCR, and TCRdb's table has in-frame clones only and misses some. Clonal size and the V and J genes are those of that table, whereas D and trimming came from the DNA. The sample yields tens of thousands of clones, about 88% seen once. Germline loops: CDR1 KGHDR, CDR2 SFDVKD. The CDR3 is 16 amino acids. The junction had 3 bases not matched to a gene; V was cut back by 2 bases and J by 1 base. Only a few counts were recorded for this clone. V and J are TRBV24-1 and TRBJ2-2; 7 positions agree with TRBD1. The TCR was taken from a human donor in a cohort sampled during active COVID-19. Sequencing was performed on peripheral blood. DNA of the CDR3: TGTGCCACCAGTGATTGGGGACAGAGGAACACCGGGGAGCTGTTTTTT. Translation gives CATSDWGQRNTGELFF.